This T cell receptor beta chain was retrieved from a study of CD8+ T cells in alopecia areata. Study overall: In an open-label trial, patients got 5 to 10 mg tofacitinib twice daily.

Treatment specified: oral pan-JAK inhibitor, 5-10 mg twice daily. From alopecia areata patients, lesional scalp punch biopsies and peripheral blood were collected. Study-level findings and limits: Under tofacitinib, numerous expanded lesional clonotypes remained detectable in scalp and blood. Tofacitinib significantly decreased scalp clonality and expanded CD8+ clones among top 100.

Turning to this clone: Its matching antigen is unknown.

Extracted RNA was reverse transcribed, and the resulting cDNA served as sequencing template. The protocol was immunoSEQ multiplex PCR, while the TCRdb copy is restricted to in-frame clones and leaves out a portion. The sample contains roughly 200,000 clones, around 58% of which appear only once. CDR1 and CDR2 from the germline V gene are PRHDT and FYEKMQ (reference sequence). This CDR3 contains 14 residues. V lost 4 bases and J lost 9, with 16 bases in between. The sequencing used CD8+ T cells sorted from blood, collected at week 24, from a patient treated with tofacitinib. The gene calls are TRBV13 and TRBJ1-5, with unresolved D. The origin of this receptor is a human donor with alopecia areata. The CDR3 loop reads CASSSQGEGLPQHF. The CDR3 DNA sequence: TGTGCCAGCAGCTCTCAAGGTGAGGGCTTGCCCCAGCATTTT.